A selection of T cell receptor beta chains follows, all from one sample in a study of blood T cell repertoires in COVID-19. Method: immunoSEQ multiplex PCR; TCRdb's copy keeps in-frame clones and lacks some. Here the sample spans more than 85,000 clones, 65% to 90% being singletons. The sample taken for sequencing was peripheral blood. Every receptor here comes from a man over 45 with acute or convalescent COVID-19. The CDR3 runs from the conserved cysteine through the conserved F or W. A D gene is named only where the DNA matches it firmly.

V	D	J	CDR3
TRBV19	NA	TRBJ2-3	CASNSRRAWDTQYF
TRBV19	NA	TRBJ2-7	CASSPRGRGGNYEQYF
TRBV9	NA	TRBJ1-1	CASSVSFMTGGTEAFF
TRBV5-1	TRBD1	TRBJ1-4	CASSLAGQGREKLFF
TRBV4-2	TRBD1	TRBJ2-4	CASSQVGGTGTHIQYF
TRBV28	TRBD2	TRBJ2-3	CASSPGLAGGLDTQYF
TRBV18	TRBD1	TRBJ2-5	CASSPPSAGGETQYF
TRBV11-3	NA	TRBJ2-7	CASSLVRGRNEQYF
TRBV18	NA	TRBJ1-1	CASSEDSKTEAFF
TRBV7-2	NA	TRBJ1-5	CASSWTVRSNQPQHF
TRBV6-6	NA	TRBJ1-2	CASSLGEDYGYTF
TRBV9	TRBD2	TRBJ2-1	CASSVGLASYNEQFF
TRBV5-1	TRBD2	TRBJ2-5	CASSLETSGGRNWETQYF
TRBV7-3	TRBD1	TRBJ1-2	CASSMDRGYGYTF
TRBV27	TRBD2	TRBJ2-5	CASSLASGRGETQYF
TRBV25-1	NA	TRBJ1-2	CASSEGSVYGYTF
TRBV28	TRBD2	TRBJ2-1	CASSFSGSVYNEQFF
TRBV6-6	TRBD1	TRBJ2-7	CASSRDRATYEQYF
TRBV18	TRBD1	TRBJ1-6	CASSPGTGDSPLHF
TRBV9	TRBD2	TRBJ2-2	CARGGGDRFTGELFF
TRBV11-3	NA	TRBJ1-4	CASSPLKSGHRAEKLFF
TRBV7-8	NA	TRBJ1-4	CASSLLKGLTGKLFF
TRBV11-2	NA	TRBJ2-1	CASSSRTLPYNEQFF
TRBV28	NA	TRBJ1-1	CASSAARVF
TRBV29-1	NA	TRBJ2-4	CSVEERSRAKNIQYF
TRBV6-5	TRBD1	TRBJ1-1	CASRSTGGTEAFF
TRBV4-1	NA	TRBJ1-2	CASSHTSGRANYGYTF
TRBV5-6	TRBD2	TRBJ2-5	CASSLGWGTSEPWETQYF
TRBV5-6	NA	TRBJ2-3	CASSHRRGITDTQYF
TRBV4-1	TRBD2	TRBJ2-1	CASSQGLAGAVLQFF
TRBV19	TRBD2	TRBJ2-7	CASSSRLAEFPYEQYF
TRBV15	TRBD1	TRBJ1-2	CATSSQGDGYTF
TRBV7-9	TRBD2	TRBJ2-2	CASSPQVTSGRNTGELFF
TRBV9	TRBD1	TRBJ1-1	CASSLTGVNTEAFF
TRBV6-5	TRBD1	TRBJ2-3	CASRKGQRRINTQYF
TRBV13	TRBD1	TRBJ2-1	CASSPTGQGADEQFF
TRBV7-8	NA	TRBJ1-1	CASSLFGTQLNTEAFF
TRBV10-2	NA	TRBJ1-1	CASRRTPNKNTEAFF
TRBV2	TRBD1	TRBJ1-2	CASSEEGQGQYGYTF
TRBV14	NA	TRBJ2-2	CASSPGGGELFF
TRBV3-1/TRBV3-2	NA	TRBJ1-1	CASSRPTGIGTEAFF
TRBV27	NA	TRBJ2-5	CASSLFGQKQETQYF
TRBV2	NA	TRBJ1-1	CASSDWRRNTEAFF
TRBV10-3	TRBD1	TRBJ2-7	CATKDRATYEQYF
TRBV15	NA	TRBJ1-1	CATSRTREGTEAFF
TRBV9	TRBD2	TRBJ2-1	CASSAPGTSGSNEQFF
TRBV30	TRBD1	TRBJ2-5	CAWSTGGPETQYF
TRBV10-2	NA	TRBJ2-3	CASSVTRYTDTQYF
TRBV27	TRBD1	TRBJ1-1	CASSRGTVNTEAFF
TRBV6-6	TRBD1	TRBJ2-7	CASSPTTGTGGLGEQYF
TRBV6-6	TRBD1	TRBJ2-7	CASSYSQGEVYEQYF
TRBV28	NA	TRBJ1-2	CASSFFPRSDSGTF
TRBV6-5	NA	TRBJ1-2	CASTPGHPDDGYTF
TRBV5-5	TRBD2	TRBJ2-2	CASSLGGTSGTGELFF
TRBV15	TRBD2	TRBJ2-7	CATSRDRGLGSYEQYF